This T cell receptor (beta chain) was sequenced during a study of cytomegalovirus exposure and HLA in healthy donors (dated by TCRdb to about 2017). Turning to the overall study: According to an earlier analysis of a few hundred of the donors, about 179 million T cells yielded 90 million to 130 million unique TCR beta sequences and approximately 280 Gb of sequence data. Genome-wide SNP genotypes for about 65% of the roughly 670 donors were used in a later genetic analysis, which treated that subset as a discovery cohort. On average, about 200,000 unique TCR beta nucleotide sequences were sequenced per donor among fewer than 500 genotyped donors of the cohort, with 15% to 20% of those sequences being non-productive. An earlier analysis of some 600 of the donors applied high-throughput TCR beta sequencing to assess whether each TCR beta V gene segment acted as functional or pseudogenic. An early release covering around 630 HLA-typed donors comprised 250 to 350 gigabases of sequencing data and around 86 million unique TCR sequences. Four to six DR-DQ haplotypes were handled as single units for association and clustering, since linkage in the cohort was strong. Typing coverage differed by locus: A, B, C, DRB1 and DQB1 were typed in roughly 629-640 donors, DQA1 in approximately 520, DPA1 in 600 to 610, and DPB1 in approximately 450. The aim of the study was to test whether cataloging public T cell receptors could identify signatures of past pathogen exposure. The study combined high-throughput TCR immunosequencing, statistical association of individual TCRs with disease status, and machine learning to predict cytomegalovirus infection status. Rather than using new phenotypic data, the later analysis identified candidate immune exposures from TCR beta sequences and from how often those sequences occurred across donors. A separate validation cohort of over a hundred different subjects was used in addition to the 666-subject first cohort. Every discovery cohort repertoire had been produced on one sequencing platform. Donor age, sex, ethnicity and CMV serostatus were compiled together with the repertoire data. To study patterns of TCR occurrence, a later analysis re-analyzed previously published TCR beta repertoires from 666 donors and added high-resolution HLA genotyping. Class I and class II HLA loci were covered by the typing at four-digit resolution. The genetic ancestry cluster associated with self-reported Caucasian donors included 80% to 90% of the roughly 400 genotyped donors. Using immunosequencing, the study profiled T cell repertoires from 500 to 800 subjects and related those repertoires to cytomegalovirus serostatus. On the study overall, not on this receptor specifically: The cohort was sequenced for TCR beta chains only, and without alpha or paired-chain data the features that could be detected were limited. Broadly in line with IMGT annotations, most TCR beta V segments showed up in productive rearrangements about 87% or about 30% of the time in an earlier analysis of around 600 of the donors. Because some donors lacked HLA typing at each locus, the association tests relied only on the typed subset. In a later analysis, HLA-associated TCR beta chains showed more clonal expansion and lower generation probabilities than non-associated chains that were equally common. In a later analysis, over 15,000 TCR beta sequences were associated with specific HLA alleles at a false discovery rate of 0.05. Several of the top co-occurrence clusters appeared to be linked to parvovirus B19, influenza, CMV and Epstein-Barr virus, according to a later analysis. A later genetic analysis reported fewer N-insertions in productive TCRs among donors in an Asian-associated ancestry cluster than the approximately 700-donor mean. A further reported finding was that TCR beta sequences accurately predicted the HLA-A and HLA-B alleles for most subjects in the first cohort. In vitro tests confirmed that a few of the cytomegalovirus-associated TCR beta chains recognize cytomegalovirus antigens. In a later genetic analysis, a missense DCLRE1C variant was associated with V-gene and J-gene trimming of TCR beta chains, and the association was replicated in an independent cohort. When HLA alleles, especially DR and DQ, strongly co-occurred, TCR associations were difficult to assign to individual alleles. A total of fewer than 200 TCR beta chains were listed by the study as associated with cytomegalovirus. It was suggested by the authors that the approach could potentially be generalized to other disease states and immunological phenotypes. Roughly uniform sequencing depth across donors was assumed in presence/absence analyses, although this assumption may not hold. In a later analysis, TCR association rates were found to vary across HLA loci, with the most associated TCRs seen for DRB1 alleles and the fewest for HLA-C alleles. A cluster of highly shared sequence variants was judged likely to represent a technical artifact of the sequencing pipeline. The earlier analysis of fewer than 750 of the donors excluded some 16 rarely observed V segments, including chromosome 9 orphons, because counts were too low. According to a later analysis, most CMV-associated TCR beta chains appeared to be HLA-restricted, and the HLA associations seemed to be driven largely by CMV exposure. Across donors, most TCR sequences were observed very rarely, whereas some public TCRs were present in many individuals. Linkage disequilibrium might explain the correlated functional status among segregating V segments, but an unknown experimental factor could not be ruled out. Immune exposure information for the cohort was limited to CMV serostatus. The classifier was reported to diagnose cytomegalovirus status with high specificity and sensitivity in both the original and validation cohorts.

In total, just over 650 healthy bone marrow donors made up the cohort. All cohort members were sampled while nominally healthy, although unrecorded immune exposures were likely present. The donor was CMV seronegative and belonged to the group of 350 or so seronegative cohort members. A peripheral blood sample was provided by each donor, and peripheral blood mononuclear cells were used for TCR beta sequencing. Genomic DNA extraction from the blood cell samples was performed with the Qiagen DNeasy Blood Extraction Kit. Libraries were constructed by the immunoSEQ multiplex PCR assay. For the multiplex PCR, a mixture combining 60 forward primers for TCR Vbeta segments and 13 reverse primers for TCR Jbeta segments was used. The CDR3 region of rearranged TCR beta genes was amplified from genomic DNA with a multiplex PCR assay. Amplified TCR beta libraries were sequenced as 87-base-pair reads on the Illumina HiSeq System. Per the authors' processing: In a later analysis, roughly 80 million unique TCR beta chains were counted across the approximately 670 repertoires, and roughly 9.9 million of these chains were shared by at least two donors. Raw reads were error-corrected and collapsed into unique sequences with a nearest-neighbor algorithm that merged closely related sequences to remove PCR and sequencing errors. To assign V, D and J gene segments, CDR3 sequences were aligned to IMGT reference sequences. For a sequence to be retained, a match of at least six nucleotides to both a V gene segment and a J gene segment was required. A rearrangement was called productive if the CDR3 had no stop codons and remained in frame with V and J, and every other rearrangement was called non-productive. Following IMGT convention, CDR3 was defined as the stretch from the second conserved V-encoded cysteine to the conserved J-encoded phenylalanine. Sequences without an unambiguous match to a single V gene segment were excluded from the earlier analysis of 450 to 650 of the donors. In an earlier analysis of roughly 500 of the donors, V segments were called functional above 56.7% productive rearrangements and were called segregating when the between-donor standard deviation exceeded 5%. A statistical classification framework was built to diagnose cytomegalovirus status from the catalog of TCR beta chain sequences. In a later analysis, TCR nucleotide sequences were compared against IMGT/GENE-DB human TR gene sequences so that V and J genes could be assigned. A later analysis assigned CDR3 sequences and most-parsimonious VDJ recombination scenarios with the TCRdist pipeline. In a later analysis, each TCR beta chain was defined by its CDR3 amino acid sequence together with its V-gene family, and reads lacking a unique V-gene family were excluded. To address suspected cross-contamination and a sequencing artifact, a later analysis removed 592 highly shared, low-generation-probability nucleotide sequences. A later analysis calculated a clonal expansion index for each public chain from normalized within-repertoire ranks of inferred template counts. In a later analysis, generation probabilities were computed using a VDJ recombination model fitted to out-of-frame rearrangements, and the results were checked against IGoR. Hypergeometric tests were used in a later analysis to score TCR-TCR, TCR-HLA and TCR-CMV co-occurrence, with a repertoire-size bias correction applied to the TCR pairs. A later analysis estimated false discovery rates by permuting HLA or CMV assignments 20 times. In a later analysis, co-occurring TCRs were grouped with DBSCAN, and TCRdist sequence similarity was added when clustering was performed within HLA-allele-positive subsets. Co-occurrence clustering excluded repertoires with fewer than 30,000 or more than 120,000 public chains, plus five with anomalous nucleotide sharing. Imported from immuneACCESS, the table was reduced by TCRdb to in-frame sequences with V and J called. These copies leave out some clones; in studies compared against another copy, an unresolved V gene accounts for under half, and the cause of the remainder is not known. That table furnishes V, J and clone size, whereas the DNA furnished D and trimming. The sample table contains roughly 130,000 clones; only one count was recorded for more than 55% of them. 5.5% to 7.5% of the sample rests with the top ten.

The table lists this clone with a few counts. Its antigen is not yet known. No qualities accompany the bases; no much larger clone lies one base away. Material for sequencing was PBMCs. This TCR came from a woman in her sixties in good health and CMV-seronegative.

CDR3 protein: CASRGKGGDSYNSPLHF. The nucleotides read TGTGCCAGCAGAGGGAAGGGGGGGGATTCCTATAATTCACCCCTCCACTTT. The rearrangement combines TRBV21-1 with TRBJ1-6. TRBV21-1 is labeled a pseudogene. The CDR3 starts with the cysteine, ends with the phenylalanine, and has 17 residues. Only the CDR3 DNA is retained, 51 bases long and in frame from the first base.